These 24 T cell receptor beta chains came from one sample sequenced in a study of early T cells in non-severe SARS-CoV-2 infection. TCRdb reprocessed the 5' RACE reads via MiXCR and lists one record per CDR3 protein. The sample shows almost 30,000 distinct CDR3 sequences, less than 7.5% of them seen only once. Sequencing was performed on whole blood. These receptors originate from an adult who was a healthcare worker with PCR-confirmed SARS-CoV-2 infection or an uninfected control (not recorded which).

The chain is built from TRBV5-4 and TRBJ2-1; D is undetermined. The V and J ends lost 3 bases and 8 bases respectively, with 12 bases between them. CDR3 size: 13 residues. Germline V gives CDR1 SGHNT, CDR2 YYREEE (reference sequence). CDR3 sequence (DNA): TGTGCCAGCAGCTCACTTCCAGATGATGAGCAGTTCTTC. This codes for CASSSLPDDEQFF. Using reference TRBV5-4 and TRBJ2-1 for the parts outside the CDR3, the full variable domain is ETGVTQSPTHLIKTRGQQVTLRCSSQSGHNTVSWYQQALGQGPQFIFQYYREEENGRGNFPPRFSGLQFPNYSSELNVNALELDDSALYLCASSSLPDDEQFFGPGTRLTVL.

This clonotype has at least ten counts. The chain employs TRBV12-3 or TRBV12-4 and TRBJ2-1, with 14 nucleotides matching TRBD2. This CDR3 region has 13 residues. With 8 bases clipped from V and 6 bases from J, the junction kept 0 bases outside the gene matches. The CDR3, as DNA: TGTGCCAGCGGACTAGCGGGGGGCAATGAGCAGTTCTTC. Protein product: CASGLAGGNEQFF.

In its sample, this clonotype was seen many times. The chain employs TRBV5-1 and TRBJ2-3, with D possibly being TRBD1 or TRBD2 (6 bases each). The CDR3 length is 16 residues. In germline, CDR1 is SGHRS, CDR2 YFSETQ. Trimming removed 3 bases from V and 4 bases from J, with 18 bases in between. The CDR3 DNA follows: TGCGCCAGCAGCTACGTAGGGGGGCGCAGTTCAGATACGCAGTATTTT. Its translation is CASSYVGGRSSDTQYF.

In this sample, this clonotype turned up a few times. The chain has TRBV7-2 and TRBJ2-1, with D maybe TRBD1 (6 bases). This CDR3 has 17 residues. Trimming pared 2 bases from V and 4 bases from J, leaving 18 bases between. Germline assignment: CDR1 SGHTA and CDR2 FQGNSA. The CDR3 sequence is CASSLRSAGVGYNEQFF. CDR3 bases: TGTGCCAGCAGCTTAAGGTCGGCAGGGGTTGGGTACAATGAGCAGTTCTTC.

This clonotype was seen ten or more times. The gene calls are TRBV15 and TRBJ2-2; D gene ambiguous. The CDR3 covers 12 residues. The ends were cut back, 1 base at V and 8 bases at J, with 5 bases in the middle. Germline V gives CDR1 LNHNV, CDR2 YYDKDF (reference sequence). CDR3 residues: CATSRVSGELFF. For the CDR3, the DNA is TGTGCCACCAGCAGAGTATCGGGGGAGCTGTTTTTT.

This clonotype was recorded many times. The gene calls are TRBV29-1 and TRBJ1-4; perhaps TRBD1 as D (6 bases). CDR3 size: 15 residues. Trimming pared 1 base from V and 8 bases from J, leaving 17 bases between. In germline, CDR1 is SQVTM, CDR2 ANQGSEA. The CDR3 DNA follows: TGCAGCGTTGAAGCGGGGGGCAGCGCCGAAGAAAAACTGTTTTTT. Translation gives CSVEAGGSAEEKLFF.

This clonotype was seen repeatedly, ten times or more. This rearrangement joins TRBV5-4 to TRBJ2-7; TRBD1 agrees at 9 bases. Germline V gives CDR1 SGHNT, CDR2 YYREEE (reference sequence). This CDR3 has 15 residues. Unmatched junction bases numbered 8, after V lost 4 bases and J lost 3 bases. In nucleotides, the CDR3 is TGTGCCAGCAGCAACCCCGGGACAGGGATCTACGAGCAGTACTTC. As protein: CASSNPGTGIYEQYF.

This clonotype was recorded at least ten times. This chain links TRBV12-3 or TRBV12-4 with TRBJ2-1; D gene unclear. Trimming shortened V by 7 bases and J by 10 bases, and 17 bases separated the two germline ends. This CDR3 is 13 amino acids long. CDR3 loop: CASTRVLSREQFF. DNA of the CDR3: TGTGCCAGCACCCGGGTCCTTTCGCGGGAGCAGTTCTTC.

Remarks on this clonotype: Given a much more abundant clone one base away, this may be a read error. The V gene is TRBV7-2, the J gene TRBJ2-2; tentative D call: TRBD2 (5 bases). CDR3 size: 15 residues. The germline V and J ends were trimmed by 5 bases and 4 bases, with 14 bases remaining between them. CDR1 and CDR2 from the germline V gene are SGHTA and FQGNSA. The CDR3 DNA reads as TGTGCCAGCAGCACGCGGAGGTCCAGCACCGGGGAGCTGTTTTTT. Protein: CASSTRRSSTGELFF.

This clonotype has just a few counts. The J gene is TRBJ2-1, the V gene TRBV18; 11 nucleotides line up with TRBD2. The CDR3 is 15 residues long. Trimming removed 1 base from V and 6 bases from J; junction bases left unmatched: 2. CDR1 and CDR2 from the germline V gene are KGHSH and LQKENI. The DNA of the CDR3 is TGTGCCAGCTCACCACGACTAGCGGGGTCCAATGAGCAGTTCTTC. Translation: CASSPRLAGSNEQFF.

This clonotype was observed many times. This CDR3 reads CASSGRNDPYEQYF. The CDR3 DNA follows: TGTGCCAGCAGCGGCAGGAACGACCCCTACGAGCAGTACTTC. The rearrangement links TRBV11-2 to TRBJ2-7; D call uncertain. V lost 5 bases and J lost 2, with 13 bases in between. CDR3 length: 14 residues. Germline lookup yields CDR1 SGHAT and CDR2 FQNNGV.

This clonotype has only a few counts. The rearrangement uses TRBV7-2 and TRBJ2-5, with a possible D match to TRBD2 (5 bases). Deletions cut 6 bases from V and 4 bases from J, with 12 bases between. This CDR3 is 13 amino acids long. CDR1 and CDR2 from the germline V gene are SGHTA and FQGNSA. This chain's CDR3 is CASSRTRGETQYF. The CDR3 DNA is TGTGCCAGCAGTCGCACCCGGGGAGAGACCCAGTACTTC.

Within the sample, this clonotype is medium-sized. The genes are TRBV5-5 and TRBJ1-4; the D gene is possibly TRBD1 (5 bases). Germline V gene lookup returns CDR1 SGHKS and CDR2 YYEKEE (reference sequence). V was clipped by 0 bases and J by 8 bases, with 11 bases between them. The CDR3 is 14 residues long. The DNA for the CDR3 is TGTGCCAGCAGCTTGGAAGGGGTGCTGGAAAAACTGTTTTTT. Translated: CASSLEGVLEKLFF.

The rearrangement uses TRBV6-5 and TRBJ2-7; TRBD1 matches 9 bases. Germline CDR1 reads MNHEY; CDR2 reads SVGAGI. This CDR3 has 14 amino acids. Trimming cost V 7 bases and J 3 bases; bases outside gene matches: 7. CDR3 sequence (DNA): TGTGCCAGCACCGGAGGACAGGGGATCTACGAGCAGTACTTC. Protein sequence: CASTGGQGIYEQYF.

This chain links TRBV28 with TRBJ2-7, with 7 bases matching TRBD1. V was clipped by 5 bases and J by 4 bases; unmatched bases: 8. The length of the CDR3 is 14 residues. Per the germline V gene, CDR1 is MDHEN and CDR2 is SYDVKM. In DNA form, the CDR3 reads TGTGCCAGCAGTACACGACAGGGACGGTACGAGCAGTACTTC. It yields the protein CASSTRQGRYEQYF.

In this sample, this clonotype turned up many times. The rearrangement joins TRBV20-1 to TRBJ2-3; D unresolved. This CDR3 contains 15 residues. CDR1 DFQATT and CDR2 SNEGSKA come from the germline V gene (reference sequence). V was shortened by 1 base and J by 2 bases, with 13 bases between the two germline ends. Here the CDR3 reads CSARGYPGTTDTQYF. DNA of the CDR3: TGCAGTGCTAGAGGGTATCCAGGCACCACAGATACGCAGTATTTT.

This clonotype was counted many times. The rearrangement joins TRBV4-2 to TRBJ1-6; 9 bases are shared with TRBD1. Germline trimming cut 4 bases from V and 11 bases from J; bases unmatched to any gene: 6. Per the germline V gene, CDR1 is LGHNA and CDR2 is YNFKEQ. The CDR3 is 14 residues long. This chain's CDR3 is CASSLTRQGAPLHF. The CDR3 DNA sequence: TGTGCCAGCAGCCTTACCCGACAGGGGGCACCCCTCCACTTT.

This clonotype was detected ten times or more. The CDR3 here is CASSQVGTKSPLHF. In nucleotides, the CDR3 is TGCGCCAGCAGCCAAGTTGGGACGAAGTCACCCCTCCACTTT. The V call is TRBV4-3, the J call TRBJ1-6, with a tentative D call TRBD1 (5 bases). The germline gives CDR1 LGHNA, CDR2 YSLEER. The CDR3 is made up of 14 amino acids. The V gene lost 1 base and the J gene lost 10 bases, with 11 bases spanning the gap.

The V call is TRBV9, the J call TRBJ1-1; TRBD1 aligns across 7 bases. Germline CDR1 SGDLS, CDR2 YYNGEE. Trimming at V came to 4 bases and at J to 5 bases, leaving 8 bases not matched to a gene. The CDR3 is 14 residues long. The chain's CDR3 is CASSSHRGGTEAFF. CDR3 coding DNA: TGTGCCAGCAGCTCCCACAGGGGAGGAACTGAAGCTTTCTTT.

The chain has TRBV12-5 and TRBJ2-3; D may be TRBD2 (7 bases). Per germline, CDR1 LGHNT and CDR2 FRNRAP. The CDR3 covers 13 residues. Trimming removed 8 bases from V and 4 bases from J, with 13 bases in between. The CDR3 loop is CASSAGAADTQYF. The CDR3 DNA reads as TGTGCTAGTTCGGCGGGGGCTGCAGATACGCAGTATTTT.

This clonotype has a handful of counts. The J gene is TRBJ2-2, the V gene TRBV28, with 7 bases identical to TRBD1. V lost 2 bases, J lost 3 bases, and 9 bases stayed unmatched. Germline V gives CDR1 MDHEN, CDR2 SYDVKM. The CDR3 runs 17 residues. CDR3 bases: TGTGCCAGCAGTTTAGATGTAGGGGGCACGTACACCGGGGAGCTGTTTTTT. Translating it yields CASSLDVGGTYTGELFF.

The sample holds many counts of this clonotype. The chain couples TRBV12-3 or TRBV12-4 to TRBJ2-1; no firm D call. The ends were cut back, 8 bases at V and 4 bases at J, with 18 bases in the middle. The length of the CDR3 is 15 residues. DNA of the CDR3: TGTGCCAGCGGTGACGGCGAAATCACTTACAATGAGCAGTTCTTC. Its protein is CASGDGEITYNEQFF.

This clonotype has a count of ten or more. The chain has TRBV11-2 and TRBJ2-5; 8 bases map to TRBD1. The CDR3 is 15 residues long. Germline trimming cut 4 bases from V and 3 bases from J; bases unmatched to any gene: 7. Germline V gives CDR1 SGHAT, CDR2 FQNNGV. DNA for the CDR3: TGTGCCAGCAGCTCCTGGGGACAGGCGAAAGAGACCCAGTACTTC. Its protein is CASSSWGQAKETQYF.

This clonotype was found a few times. The genes are TRBV7-9 and TRBJ1-1; D is undetermined. Germline V gene lookup returns CDR1 SEHNR and CDR2 FQNEAQ (reference sequence). Trimming cost V 5 bases and J 0 bases, with 7 bases left between them. The CDR3 consists of 13 residues. The CDR3 sequence is CASSRQVNTEAFF. In DNA, the CDR3 is TGTGCCAGCAGCCGTCAGGTGAACACTGAAGCTTTCTTT. The full variable domain, in which reference TRBV7-9 and TRBJ1-1 provide the parts outside the CDR3, is DTGVSQNPRHKITKRGQNVTFRCDPISEHNRLYWYRQTLGQGPEFLTYFQNEAQLEKSRLLSDRFSAERPKGSFSTLEIQRTEQGDSAMYLCASSRQVNTEAFFGQGTRLTVV.